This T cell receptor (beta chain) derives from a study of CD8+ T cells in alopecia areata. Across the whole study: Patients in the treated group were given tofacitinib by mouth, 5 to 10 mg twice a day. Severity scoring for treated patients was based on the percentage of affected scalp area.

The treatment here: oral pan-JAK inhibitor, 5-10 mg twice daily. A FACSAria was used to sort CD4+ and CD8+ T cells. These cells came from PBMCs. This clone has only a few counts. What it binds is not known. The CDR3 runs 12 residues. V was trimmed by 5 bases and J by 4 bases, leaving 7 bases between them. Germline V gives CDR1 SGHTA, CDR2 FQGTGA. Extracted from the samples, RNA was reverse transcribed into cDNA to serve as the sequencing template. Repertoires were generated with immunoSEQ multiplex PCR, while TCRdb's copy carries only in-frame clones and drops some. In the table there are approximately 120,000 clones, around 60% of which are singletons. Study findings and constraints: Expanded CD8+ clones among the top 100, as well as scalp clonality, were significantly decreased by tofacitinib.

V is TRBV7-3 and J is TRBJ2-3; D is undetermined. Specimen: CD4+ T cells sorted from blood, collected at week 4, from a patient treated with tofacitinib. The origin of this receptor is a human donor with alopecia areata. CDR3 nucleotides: TGTGCCAGCAGCGCTAGGGCAGATACGCAGTATTTT. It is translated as CASSARADTQYF. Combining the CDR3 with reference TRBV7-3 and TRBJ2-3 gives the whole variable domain GAGVSQTPSNKVTEKGKYVELRCDPISGHTALYWYRQSLGQGPEFLIYFQGTGAADDSGLPNDRFFAVRPEGSVSTLKIQRTERGDSAVYLCASSARADTQYFGPGTRLTVL.